What follows is one TCR beta chain and its context. These data are taken from a study of Ad26.COV2.S vaccination and SARS-CoV-2 variants. The treatment: around 19 received Ad26.COV2.S at low or high dose, single or two shots; several received placebo; per-sample allocation not given. Sampling took place 63 days after the first vaccine or placebo injection. At a Boston site, the person donating was an adult of 18-55 years. The protocol was immunoSEQ multiplex PCR, while the TCRdb copy is restricted to in-frame clones and leaves out a portion. The repertoire holds 300,000 to 350,000 clones, with roughly 90% as singletons. V lost 4 bases and J lost 4; bases outside the gene matches: 7. This CDR3 spans 17 amino acids. CDR1 SNHLY and CDR2 FYNNEI come from the germline V gene.

Material: peripheral blood, obtained in a trial of Ad26.COV2.S vaccine versus placebo. The chain links TRBV2 to TRBJ1-4; TRBD1 matches at 12 bases. This receptor was taken from a person between 18 and 65 years old who received the Ad26.COV2.S COVID-19 vaccine or a placebo. CDR3 in DNA: TGTGCCAGCAGTGGCCCGGGACAGGGGGCAAATAATGAAAAACTGTTTTTT. Protein: CASSGPGQGANNEKLFF.